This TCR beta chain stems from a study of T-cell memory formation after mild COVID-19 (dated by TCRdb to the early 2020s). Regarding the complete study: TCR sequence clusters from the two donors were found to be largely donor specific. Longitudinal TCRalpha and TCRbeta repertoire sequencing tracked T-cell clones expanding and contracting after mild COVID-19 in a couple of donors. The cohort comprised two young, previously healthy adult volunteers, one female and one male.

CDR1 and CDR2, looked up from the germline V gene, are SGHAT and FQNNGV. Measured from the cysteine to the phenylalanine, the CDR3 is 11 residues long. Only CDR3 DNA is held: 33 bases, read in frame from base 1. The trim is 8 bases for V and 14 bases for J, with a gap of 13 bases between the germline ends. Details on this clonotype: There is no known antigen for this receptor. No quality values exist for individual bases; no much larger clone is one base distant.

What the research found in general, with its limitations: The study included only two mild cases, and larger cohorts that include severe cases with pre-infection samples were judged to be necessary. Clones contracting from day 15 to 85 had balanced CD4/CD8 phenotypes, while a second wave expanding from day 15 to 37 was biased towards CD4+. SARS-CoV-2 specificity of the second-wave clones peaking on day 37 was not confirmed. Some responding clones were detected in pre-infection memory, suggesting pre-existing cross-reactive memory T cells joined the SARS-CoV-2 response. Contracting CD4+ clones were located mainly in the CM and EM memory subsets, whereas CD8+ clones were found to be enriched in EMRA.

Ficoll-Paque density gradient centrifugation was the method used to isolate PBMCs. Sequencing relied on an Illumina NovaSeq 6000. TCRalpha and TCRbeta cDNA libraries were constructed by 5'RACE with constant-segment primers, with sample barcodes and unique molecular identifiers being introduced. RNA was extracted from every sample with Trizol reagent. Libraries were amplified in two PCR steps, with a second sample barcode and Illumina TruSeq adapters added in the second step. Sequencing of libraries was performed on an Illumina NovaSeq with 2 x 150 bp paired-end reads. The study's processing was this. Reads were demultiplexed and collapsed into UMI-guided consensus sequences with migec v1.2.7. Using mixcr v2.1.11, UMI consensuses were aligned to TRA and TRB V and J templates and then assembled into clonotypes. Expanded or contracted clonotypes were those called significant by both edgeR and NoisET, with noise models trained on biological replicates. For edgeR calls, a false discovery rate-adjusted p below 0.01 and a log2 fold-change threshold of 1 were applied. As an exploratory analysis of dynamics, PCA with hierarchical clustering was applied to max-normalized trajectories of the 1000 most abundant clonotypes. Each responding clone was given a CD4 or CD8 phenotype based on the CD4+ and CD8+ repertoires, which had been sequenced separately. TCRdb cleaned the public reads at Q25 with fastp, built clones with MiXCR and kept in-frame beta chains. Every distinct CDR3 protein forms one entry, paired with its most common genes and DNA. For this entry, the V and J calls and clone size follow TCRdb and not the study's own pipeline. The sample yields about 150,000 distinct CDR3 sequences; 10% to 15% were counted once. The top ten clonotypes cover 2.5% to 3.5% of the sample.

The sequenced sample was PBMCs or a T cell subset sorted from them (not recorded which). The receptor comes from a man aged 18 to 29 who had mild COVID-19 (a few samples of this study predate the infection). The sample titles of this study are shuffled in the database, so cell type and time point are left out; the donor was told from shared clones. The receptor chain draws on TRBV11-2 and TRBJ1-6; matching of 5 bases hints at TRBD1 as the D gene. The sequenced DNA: TGTGCCAGCTCGGTAGGGGCCTCCCTCCACTTT. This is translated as CASSVGASLHF.